This T cell receptor (beta chain) was observed in a study of blood T cell repertoires in COVID-19. As for the study in general: Samples of COVID-19 (acute and convalescent) were obtained from the United States, Italy and Spain. T cells, B-cell-depleted T cells, or PBMCs supplied cDNA or gDNA.

The length of the CDR3 is 14 residues. Trimming at V came to 2 bases and at J to 6 bases, leaving 4 bases not matched to a gene. Germline assignment: CDR1 MNHEY and CDR2 SVGEGT. Original processing methods: From reference gene primer amplification, estimates of nucleated cell counts were derived. The repertoire was sequenced with immunoSEQ multiplex PCR; TCRdb's copy has only in-frame clones and lacks some. The D gene and trimming were derived from the DNA, and the V and J assignments and clone size from that table. The repertoire consists of some 66,000 clones, with about 94% occurring once and the leading ten covering approximately 2.9%.

Sequencing was carried out using peripheral blood. The J gene is TRBJ2-1, the V gene TRBV6-2 or TRBV6-3; 7 bases are shared with TRBD2. This sequence originates from a man between 65 and 85 years old with active COVID-19. CDR3 DNA: TGTGCCAGCAGTTACCTAGCGGAGACCAATGAGCAGTTCTTC. This encodes CASSYLAETNEQFF.